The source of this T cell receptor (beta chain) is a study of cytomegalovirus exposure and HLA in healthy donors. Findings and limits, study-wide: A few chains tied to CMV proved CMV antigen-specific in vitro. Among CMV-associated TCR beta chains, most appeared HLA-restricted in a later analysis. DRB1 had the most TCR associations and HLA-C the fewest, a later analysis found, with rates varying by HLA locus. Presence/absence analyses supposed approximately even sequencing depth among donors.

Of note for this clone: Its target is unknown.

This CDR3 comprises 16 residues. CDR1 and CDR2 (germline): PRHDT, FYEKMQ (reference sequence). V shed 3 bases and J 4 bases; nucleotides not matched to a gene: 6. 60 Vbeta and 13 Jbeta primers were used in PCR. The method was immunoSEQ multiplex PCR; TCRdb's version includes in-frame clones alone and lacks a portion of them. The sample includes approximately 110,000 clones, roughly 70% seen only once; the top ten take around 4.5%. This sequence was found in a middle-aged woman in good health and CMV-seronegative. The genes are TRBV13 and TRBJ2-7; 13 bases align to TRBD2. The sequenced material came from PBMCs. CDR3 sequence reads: CASSFRTSGSGYEQYF. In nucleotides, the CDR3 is TGTGCCAGCAGCTTCCGGACTAGCGGGAGCGGGTACGAGCAGTACTTC.